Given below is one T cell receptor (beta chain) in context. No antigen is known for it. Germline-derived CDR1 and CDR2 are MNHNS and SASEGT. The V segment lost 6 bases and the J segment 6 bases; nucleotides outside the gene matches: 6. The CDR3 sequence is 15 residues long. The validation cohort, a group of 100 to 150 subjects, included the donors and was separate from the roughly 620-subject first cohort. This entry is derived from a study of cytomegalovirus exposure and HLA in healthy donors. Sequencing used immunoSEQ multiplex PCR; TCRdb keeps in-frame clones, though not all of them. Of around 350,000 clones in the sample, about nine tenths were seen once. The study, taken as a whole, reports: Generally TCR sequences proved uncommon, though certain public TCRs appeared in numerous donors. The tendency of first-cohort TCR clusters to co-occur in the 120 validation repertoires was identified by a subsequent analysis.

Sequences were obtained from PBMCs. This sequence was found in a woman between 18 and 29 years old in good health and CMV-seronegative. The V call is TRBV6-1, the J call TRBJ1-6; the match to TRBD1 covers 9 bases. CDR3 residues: CASRPQGAGNSPLHF. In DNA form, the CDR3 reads TGTGCCAGCAGGCCACAGGGGGCGGGTAATTCACCCCTCCACTTT.